These 7 T cell receptor beta chains were sequenced from one sample in a study of control samples from healthy donors and cancer patients. Only in-frame clones appear in the TCRdb table, and some are missing; sequencing was by immunoSEQ multiplex PCR. The data hold around 93,000 clones, with 80% to 90% observed a single time. Sequenced material: blood. Receptors originate from a man younger than 45 in good health.

The V gene is TRBV2, the J gene TRBJ2-5; D gene unclear. Germline CDR1 is SNHLY and CDR2 is FYNNEI. The CDR3 is made up of 14 amino acids. Between the trimmed V and J ends, which lost 8 bases and 2 bases, there was a span of 15 bases. CDR3 amino acids: CASRVRWTQETQYF. The DNA for the CDR3 is TGTGCCAGCCGTGTTAGGTGGACGCAAGAGACCCAGTACTTC.

The chain employs TRBV30 and TRBJ2-5; D is perhaps TRBD2 (12 bases). V was cut by 5 bases and J by 4 bases, with 38 bases left in between. CDR1 GTSNPN and CDR2 SVGIG come from the germline V gene (reference sequence). The CDR3 runs to 21 residues. In nucleotides, the CDR3 is TGTGCCTGGCTAAGTTTTACCGGGACAGGGGGTCCTAGCGGGAGGGGAGAGACCCAGTACTTC. This sequence encodes CAWLSFTGTGGPSGRGETQYF.

The gene calls are TRBV27 and TRBJ2-7; 7 positions match TRBD2. Germline V gene lookup returns CDR1 MNHEY and CDR2 SMNVEV (reference sequence). The CDR3 sequence is 11 residues long. V dropped 9 bases and J dropped 5; count of bases not matched to a gene: 4. The chain's CDR3 is CASSGGNEQYF. For the CDR3, the DNA is TGTGCCAGTTCGGGGGGTAACGAGCAGTACTTC.

The chain uses TRBV13 and TRBJ2-7, with D perhaps TRBD2 (5 bases). This CDR3 is 14 amino acids long. V was pared by 0 bases and J by 2 bases, with 8 bases between. Germline CDR1 reads PRHDT; CDR2 reads FYEKMQ (reference sequence). In DNA, the CDR3 is TGTGCCAGCAGCTTAGGCATAGCGCCCTACGAGCAGTACTTC. Protein product: CASSLGIAPYEQYF.

The V and J genes are TRBV4-1 and TRBJ2-7, with a weak D call TRBD1 (6 bases). Trimming took 0 bases from V and 11 from J, leaving 20 bases between them. Germline V lookup: CDR1 MGHRA, CDR2 YSYEKL. The CDR3 totals 15 residues. The CDR3 reads CASSQDTNRDETEYF. As DNA, the CDR3 is TGCGCCAGCAGCCAAGATACCAACAGGGACGAGACTGAGTACTTC.

The V gene is TRBV18, the J gene TRBJ2-7; D is unresolved. The CDR3 extends over 15 amino acids. The ends were cut back, 0 bases at V and 3 bases at J, with 12 bases in the middle. Germline CDR1 KGHSH, CDR2 LQKENI. The CDR3 nucleotides are TGTGCCAGCTCACCACCGACCCCATTTTACTACGAGCAGTACTTC. Encoded protein: CASSPPTPFYYEQYF.

The chain carries TRBV28 and TRBJ1-3, with D possibly TRBD1 on 5 matching bases. Trimming left V 6 bases short and J 2 bases short, with 14 bases between. The CDR3 consists of 15 residues. Germline CDR1 MDHEN, CDR2 SYDVKM. The CDR3 loop is CASSTRDAAGNTIYF. The CDR3 nucleotides are TGTGCCAGCAGCACCCGGGACGCTGCTGGAAACACCATATATTTT.